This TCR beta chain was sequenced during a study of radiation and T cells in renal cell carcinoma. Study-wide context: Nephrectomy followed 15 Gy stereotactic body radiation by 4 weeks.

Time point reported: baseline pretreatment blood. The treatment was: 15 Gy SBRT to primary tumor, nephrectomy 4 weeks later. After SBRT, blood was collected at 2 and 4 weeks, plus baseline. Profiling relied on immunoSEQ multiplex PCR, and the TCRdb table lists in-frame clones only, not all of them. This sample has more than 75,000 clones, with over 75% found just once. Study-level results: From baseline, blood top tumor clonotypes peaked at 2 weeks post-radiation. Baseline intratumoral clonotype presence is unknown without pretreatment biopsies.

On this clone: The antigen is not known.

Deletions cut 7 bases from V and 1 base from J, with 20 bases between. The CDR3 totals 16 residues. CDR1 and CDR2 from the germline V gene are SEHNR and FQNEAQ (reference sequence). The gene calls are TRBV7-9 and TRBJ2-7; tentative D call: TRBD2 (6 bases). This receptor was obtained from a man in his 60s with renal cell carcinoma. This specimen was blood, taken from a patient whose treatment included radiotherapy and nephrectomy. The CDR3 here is CASTDPGTGVSYEQYF. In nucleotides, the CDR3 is TGTGCCAGCACCGATCCTGGTACGGGAGTATCCTACGAGCAGTACTTC.